The sequence of this T cell receptor (beta chain) was determined in a study of vaccination effects on CD4 cells after COVID-19 (dated by TCRdb to the early 2020s). The study in broad terms: To identify antigen-specific CD4+ T cell clonotypes by their expansion, the ViraFEST assay first stimulated PBMC with viral peptide pools and then applied TCR sequencing. Across the study, the median time from the second dose to post-vaccine sampling was 72 days (range 14 to 241). Each well held fewer than 2.5 million PBMC cultured in IMDM containing approximately 5.2% human AB serum, 8.5 to 10 IU/ml IL-2 and gentamicin, along with 8 to 10 ug/ml peptides. SARS-CoV-2 spike-specific CD4+ TCR repertoires from before and after mRNA vaccination were compared in COVID-19 convalescent patients and in infection-naive vaccine recipients. A total of 10 COVID-19 convalescent patients and a few SARS-CoV-2-naive healthy vaccine recipients were included in the full study. In the study, cultures from other donors were sequenced using the Oncomine TCR Beta short-read assay on an Illumina iSeq 100. Results and caveats for the whole study, not just this receptor: The study was limited by a small number of convalescent patients and lacked early post-infection timepoints. Both infection-induced and vaccine-induced clones contracted markedly at late post-vaccination timepoints, which is consistent with waning T cell responses. In healthy vaccine recipients, vaccine-induced clones were almost all SARS-CoV-2 mono-reactive, with only 1 of 255 being cross-reactive with common cold coronaviruses.

Regarding this clone: The antigen it binds to is not known. One end of the junction does not line up with germline, which may come from a read error.

The receptor library was made with the immunoSEQ multiplex PCR assay. DNA from the CD4+ T cells that had been cultured and isolated underwent TCR beta CDR3 sequencing. The study's own analysis went as follows. Non-productive TCR sequences were discarded, and reads were trimmed to the CDR3 region, with only CDR3s of 7 or more amino acids retained. Antigen-specific clonotypes were identified with the MANAFEST web app by comparing expansion in peptide wells against reference cultures. To count as positive, a clone had to show expansion at FDR<0.05 compared with the reference and with all other wells, an odds ratio above 5, and a frequency above 0.1% in two replicate wells. Cross-reactive clonotypes were defined as significantly expanded in SARS-CoV-2 spike wells and in at least one common cold coronavirus spike condition. CDR3 similarity was assessed by Levenshtein distance using the stringdist R package, and unrooted trees were constructed with ape in R 3.6.1. Entries here come from immuneACCESS through TCRdb and include only in-frame sequences with V and J called. Some clones fail to appear in such tables; in the studies checked, an unresolved V gene covers under half of the shortfall, and the cause of the remainder is unknown. V and J calls and clone size are given by that table; D and trimming were obtained from the DNA. The sample records tens of thousands of clones, approximately 81% of which are singletons. The top ten hold roughly 4.2% of the sample.

After roughly 11 days of culture, CD4+ T cells were isolated with the EasySep CD4+ T cell isolation kit. Each participant received two doses of an mRNA SARS-CoV-2 vaccine, either BNT162b2 or mRNA-1273. Negative nucleocapsid antibody results before and after vaccination confirmed that the healthy vaccine recipients had no prior SARS-CoV-2 infection. Half of the culture medium was replaced with fresh IL-2-containing medium on days 3 and 7. Unless noted otherwise, every peptide stimulation condition was cultured in triplicate wells. Using Ficoll-Paque Plus gradient centrifugation, PBMC were separated from whole blood and then either used fresh or cryopreserved at -140C. The QIAamp micro DNA kit was used to extract genomic DNA from the cultured CD4+ T cells. From a lookup of the germline V gene, CDR1 and CDR2 are MDHEN and SYDVKM. From cysteine to phenylalanine, the CDR3 is 14 amino acids long. Here the CDR3 DNA is all that survives: 42 bases in frame from base 1.

The source material was CD4+ T cells from PBMCs cultured without peptide, sampled after COVID-19 vaccination. The chain is made from TRBV28 and TRBJ2-7; 9 of the junction bases match TRBD2. The receptor's source is a human donor who received a COVID-19 vaccine. The DNA is TGTGCCAGCAGTTTATACCCTAGCGGGGTCCGGGGGGACTTC. Its protein product is CASSLYPSGVRGDF. When the CDR3 is completed using the reference TRBV28 and TRBJ2-7 genes on either side, the full variable domain is DVKVTQSSRYLVKRTGEKVFLECVQDMDHENMFWYRQDPGLGLRLIYFSYDVKMKEKGDIPEGYSVSREKKERFSLILESASTNQTSMYLCASSLYPSGVRGDFGPGTRLTVT.